This T cell receptor (beta chain) appears in the sequencing data of a study of T-cell memory formation after mild COVID-19. Study findings and constraints: Researchers could not confirm that second-wave clones peaking on day 37 targeted SARS-CoV-2.

This clonotype is medium-sized by share. Its antigen is not identified. TCRdb analysed the 5' RACE reads with MiXCR anew, one entry per CDR3 protein. The table lists roughly 620,000 distinct CDR3 sequences, roughly 18% of them singletons. The sample comprised PBMCs or a T cell subset sorted from them (not recorded which). The receptor was isolated from an adult woman who had mild COVID-19 (a few samples of this study predate the infection). Cell type and time point are not known.

In DNA form, the CDR3 reads TGTGCCAGCCTTTGGACAGGGGCCTACGAGCAGTACTTC. Protein sequence: CASLWTGAYEQYF. V gene TRBV12-3 or TRBV12-4 combines with J gene TRBJ2-7; 9 nucleotides line up with TRBD1. The CDR3 totals 13 residues. V lost 8 bases, J lost 2 bases, and 4 bases stayed unmatched.